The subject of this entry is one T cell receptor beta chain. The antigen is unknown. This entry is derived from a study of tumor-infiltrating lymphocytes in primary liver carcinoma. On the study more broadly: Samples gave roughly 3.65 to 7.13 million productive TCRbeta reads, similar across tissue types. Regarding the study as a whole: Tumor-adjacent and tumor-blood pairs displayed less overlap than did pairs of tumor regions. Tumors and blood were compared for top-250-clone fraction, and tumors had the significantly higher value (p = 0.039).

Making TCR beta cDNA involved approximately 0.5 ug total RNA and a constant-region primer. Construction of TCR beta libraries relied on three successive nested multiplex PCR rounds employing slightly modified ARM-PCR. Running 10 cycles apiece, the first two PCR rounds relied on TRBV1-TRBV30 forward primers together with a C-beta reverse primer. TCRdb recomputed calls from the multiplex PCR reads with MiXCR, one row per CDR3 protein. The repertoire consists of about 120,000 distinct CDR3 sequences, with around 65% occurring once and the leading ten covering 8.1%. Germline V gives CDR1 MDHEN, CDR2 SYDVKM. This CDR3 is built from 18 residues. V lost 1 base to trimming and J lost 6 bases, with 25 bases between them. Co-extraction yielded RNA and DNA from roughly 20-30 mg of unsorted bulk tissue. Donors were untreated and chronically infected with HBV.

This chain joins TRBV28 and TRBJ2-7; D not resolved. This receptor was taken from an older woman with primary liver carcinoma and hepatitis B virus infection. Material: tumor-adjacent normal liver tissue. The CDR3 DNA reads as TGTGCCAGCAGTTTATCTCAAGTCGGATGGTGTAGAAGTTGCGAGCAGTACTTC. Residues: CASSLSQVGWCRSCEQYF.